Listed here are 2 T cell receptor beta chains from one sample, sequenced in a study of beta chain features in type 1 diabetes. What was sequenced were expressed TCRB transcripts, since all of the isolated RNA had been reverse transcribed. Some clones are missing from TCRdb's copy, which holds only in-frame ones; the method was immunoSEQ multiplex PCR. The data contain about 230,000 clones, 9.6% of them singletons. Material: naive CD4+ T cells from blood. Receptors originate from a woman younger than 30 in good health.

This clone occurred a few times. The rearrangement links TRBV7-8 to TRBJ2-1, with D tentatively TRBD2 (6 bases). Trimming removed 5 bases from V and 9 bases from J, with 23 bases in between. CDR1 and CDR2 (germline): SGHVS, FQNEAQ. This CDR3 is 16 amino acids long. The chain's CDR3 is CASSHRGRMGVGEQFF. In DNA, the CDR3 is TGTGCCAGCAGCCACCGGGGGAGGATGGGAGTTGGTGAGCAGTTCTTC.

The rearrangement uses TRBV27 and TRBJ2-5; 9 bases are a match to TRBD2. The germline CDR1 and CDR2 sequences are MNHEY and SMNVEV (reference sequence). The CDR3 is 14 amino acids. Germline trimming cut 6 bases from V and 5 bases from J; bases unmatched to any gene: 7. The CDR3 DNA reads as TGTGCCAGCAGCCGACTAGCGGAAGGGGAGACCCAGTACTTC. It translates to CASSRLAEGETQYF.